The 2 T cell receptor beta chains below all came from one sample that was sequenced in a study of cytomegalovirus exposure and HLA in healthy donors (dated by TCRdb to 2016 to 2017). The library relied on the immunoSEQ multiplex PCR assay. TCRdb provides this immuneACCESS table in a form limited to in-frame rearrangements. Some clones are lacking; in checked studies, under half of them reflect an unresolved V gene, and why the rest are absent is not known. The sample table shows 120,000 or so clones, and about 88% are seen once. The biggest ten clones account for 1% to 1.4% of the sample. The sample consisted of PBMCs. These receptors all come from a woman under 30 in good health and CMV-seronegative.

This chain uses TRBV2 with TRBJ1-2; D is unclear. Trimming cost V 5 bases and J 2 bases, with 6 bases left between them. CDR1 is SNHLY, CDR2 FYNNEI, per germline. CDR3 length: 12 amino acids. CDR3 sequence (DNA): TGTGCCAGCAGTACATCAAACTATGGCTACACCTTC. Protein sequence: CASSTSNYGYTF.

Here the CDR3 DNA reads TGTGCCTGGATATCTGGGGCCAACGTCCTGACTTTC. Translating it yields CAWISGANVLTF. The chain combines TRBV30 with TRBJ2-6, with D unresolved. From germline, CDR1 is GTSNPN and CDR2 SVGIG (reference sequence). Trimming cost V 4 bases and J 1 base, with 2 bases left between them. The CDR3 runs 12 residues.